These T cell receptor beta chains were read from a single sample in a study of CD8 T cells in ankylosing spondylitis. Using its own MiXCR run on the 5' RACE reads, TCRdb lists one record per CDR3 protein. This repertoire shows roughly 490,000 distinct CDR3 sequences, less than 6% found once; its top ten account for roughly 3.5%. Sequencing was carried out using blood, either unsorted or a sorted T cell fraction (not recorded which). These receptors originate from a male donor with ankylosing spondylitis. Each CDR3 is given with its conserved first and last residue.

CDR3	V	J
CASSQGQGADYGYTF	TRBV12-3/TRBV12-4	TRBJ1-2
CASSLETDPGYTF	TRBV12-3/TRBV12-4	TRBJ1-2
CASSVGGVSPLHF	TRBV9	TRBJ1-6
CASSQRLAGYSYEQYF	TRBV3-1	TRBJ2-7
CASSPSARGTDTQYF	TRBV7-2	TRBJ2-3
CASSFPLAGSNGEQYF	TRBV28	TRBJ2-7
CSARDSPAGGDEQFF	TRBV20-1	TRBJ2-1
CSQRQGYEQYF	TRBV20-1	TRBJ2-7
CASSQDPHFGEQFF	TRBV14	TRBJ2-1
CASSLAASGLYNEQFF	TRBV5-1	TRBJ2-1
CASSSFTGSEQFF	TRBV7-6	TRBJ2-1
CSVGNRDGYTF	TRBV29-1	TRBJ1-2
CASNSQGVGTEAFF	TRBV2	TRBJ1-1
CASSLFRDNNEQFF	TRBV7-2	TRBJ2-1
CASSLASERGYNEQFF	TRBV12-3/TRBV12-4	TRBJ2-1
CSAGAGLGREQYF	TRBV20-1	TRBJ2-7
CASSLNLGGRIYEQYF	TRBV12-3/TRBV12-4	TRBJ2-7
CSSSQGALEKLFF	TRBV20-1	TRBJ1-4
CSARDVGGYDYGYTF	TRBV20-1	TRBJ1-2
CASGLSLATVYNEQFF	TRBV12-5	TRBJ2-1
CASSPRTGAYTEAFF	TRBV7-8	TRBJ1-1
CAFSNQYGGILSSTYEQYF	TRBV12-3/TRBV12-4	TRBJ2-7
CASLMAAHTEAFF	TRBV6-2/TRBV6-3	TRBJ1-1
CASSRNRGNEQFF	TRBV7-8	TRBJ2-1
CAISELKETQYF	TRBV10-3	TRBJ2-5
CASSQEGTSVRDTQYF	TRBV4-1	TRBJ2-3
CASDTGGAKLFQQFF	TRBV6-2/TRBV6-3	TRBJ2-1
CASKGGGAGYTF	TRBV27	TRBJ1-2
CASSQERHRAYEQYF	TRBV4-3	TRBJ2-7
CASSFLASQPQHF	TRBV27	TRBJ1-5
CSATLPGANVLTF	TRBV20-1	TRBJ2-6
CASSQVRGGRNEKLFF	TRBV4-3	TRBJ1-4
CASRSSESSYNEQFF	TRBV6-1	TRBJ2-1